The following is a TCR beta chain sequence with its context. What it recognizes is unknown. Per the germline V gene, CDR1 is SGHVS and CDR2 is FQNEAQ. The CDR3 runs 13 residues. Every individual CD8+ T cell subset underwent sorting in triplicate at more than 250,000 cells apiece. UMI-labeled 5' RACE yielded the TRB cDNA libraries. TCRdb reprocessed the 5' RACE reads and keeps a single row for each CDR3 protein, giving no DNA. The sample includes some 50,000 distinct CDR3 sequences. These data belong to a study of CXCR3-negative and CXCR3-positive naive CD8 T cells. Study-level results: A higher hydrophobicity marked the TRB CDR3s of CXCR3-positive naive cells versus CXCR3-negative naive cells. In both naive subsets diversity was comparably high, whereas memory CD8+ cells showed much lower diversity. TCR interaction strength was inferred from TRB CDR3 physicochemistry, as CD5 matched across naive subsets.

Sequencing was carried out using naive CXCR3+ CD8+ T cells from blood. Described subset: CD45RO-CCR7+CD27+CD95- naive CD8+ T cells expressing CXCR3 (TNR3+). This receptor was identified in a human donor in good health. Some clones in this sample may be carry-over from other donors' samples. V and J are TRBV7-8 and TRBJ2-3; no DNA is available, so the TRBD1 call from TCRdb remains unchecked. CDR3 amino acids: CASNQGGTDTQYF.